Sequencing of this T cell receptor (beta chain) was carried out in a study of T cells in localized non-small cell lung cancer (dated by TCRdb to the early 2020s). Turning to the overall study: The study analyzed T cell repertoires of over 200 early-stage NSCLC patients, comparing tumors and uninvolved tumor-adjacent lungs. The cohort consisted of approximately 240 treatment-naive NSCLC patients whose localized lung tumors had been resected. A mean age of around 66 years was recorded for the NSCLC patients, of whom 129 were male and about 100 were female. Paper-wide results and their limitations: The highest T cell clonality was observed in uninvolved tumor-adjacent lung, where clonality exceeded that of tumor, suggesting that antigenic responses were more focused in uninvolved tumor-adjacent lung. Multi-region tumor sequencing was not performed, so intratumor heterogeneity could not be excluded. Because the study design was exploratory, TCR variables were selected using unadjusted p-values without false-discovery rate correction. Higher T cell density in blood was associated with longer overall survival, whereas higher clonality in adjacent lung was associated with shorter survival. A median of roughly 60 of the top 100 tumor clones were detected in paired uninvolved adjacent lung, and around 30 of these tumor clones were also found among the top 100 clones of the paired uninvolved adjacent lung.

The immunoSEQ Assay was used to sequence TCR beta CDR3 regions from DNA. In the original analysis: To compute T cell density, TCR beta template counts were normalized to usable DNA, which was estimated by amplifying housekeeping genes. Richness was estimated using the preseqR package, with extrapolation to 400,000 templates for PBMC samples and to 120,000 templates for tissue samples. Clonality was defined by subtracting Pielou's evenness from one. Differential abundance testing on productive amino-acid clonotypes, with a minimum total count of 5 and an alpha of 0.1, was used to identify tissue-enriched TCRs. The Jaccard Index and the Morisita Overlap Index were used to quantify repertoire overlap between compartments. GLIPH clustered TCR beta CDR3s with public tetramer-defined viral CDR3s; viral motifs required at least three viral sequences plus V-gene enrichment. TCRdb re-hosts the immuneACCESS table, in-frame sequences only. Its copies lack some clones; in the studies checked, an unresolved V gene accounts for under half of them, and the cause for the rest is not known. V, J and clone size are taken as reported in that table, and D and trimming were inferred from the DNA itself. Recorded for this sample are approximately 41,000 clones; 88% of them occurred a single time. Roughly 2.6% of the sample rests with the top ten.

This clone is characterized as medium-sized (0.01 to 0.1%). Its cognate antigen has yet to be identified. No qualities accompany the bases; no much larger clone lies one base away. CDR1 LNHDA and CDR2 SQIVND were looked up in the germline V gene (reference sequence). Trimming leaves V shorter by 4 bases and J shorter by 1 base, with the junction holding 1 base beyond the gene matches. The CDR3 measures 14 amino acids from cysteine to phenylalanine. The CDR3 DNA has 42 bases and is translated from base 1. At diagnosis, tumor, uninvolved tumor-adjacent lung and peripheral blood were collected and then preserved as a mix of FFPE and fresh-frozen material. Blood samples were analyzed as peripheral blood mononuclear cells for TCR repertoire profiling.

The specimen comprised peripheral blood, sampled before any cancer treatment. The source is a female donor of 60 years or more with stage I squamous cell lung carcinoma. The rearranged segments are TRBV19 and TRBJ2-1, with TRBD1 identical over 7 junction bases. The CDR3 reads as follows: CASSRGQSYNEQFF. The DNA is as follows: TGTGCCAGTAGTAGGGGACAGTCCTACAATGAGCAGTTCTTC.